Listed below are T cell receptor beta chains from one sample, sequenced in a study of cytomegalovirus exposure and HLA in healthy donors. Method: immunoSEQ multiplex PCR; TCRdb's copy keeps in-frame clones and lacks some. The sample comprises fewer than 200,000 clones, about 81% of which are singletons, and approximately 3.1% rests with the top ten. Sequences were obtained from PBMCs. The receptor set was obtained from a woman aged 45-60 years in good health and CMV-seropositive. The CDR3 runs from the conserved cysteine through the conserved F or W. Each record gives: J gene, clone size, D gene, V gene, CDR3 DNA, CDR3 protein. D genes are given only for firm matches. Only part of the rows carry a size: once, few, many, or a class if the clone is expanded.

J gene: TRBJ1-1; clone size: .; D gene: .; V gene: TRBV30; CDR3 DNA: TGTGCCTGGAGTGTACAAGGGGCCACTGAAGCTTTCTTT; CDR3 protein: CAWSVQGATEAFF
J gene: TRBJ1-2; clone size: .; D gene: .; V gene: TRBV6-6; CDR3 DNA: TGTGCCAGCAGTTACGGGCCATCTAAATCCTATGGCTACCCCTTC; CDR3 protein: CASSYGPSKSYGYPF
J gene: TRBJ1-5; clone size: .; D gene: .; V gene: TRBV7-4; CDR3 DNA: TGTGCCAGCAGCCTGTACGGGGTTGAGGATTTT; CDR3 protein: CASSLYGVEDF
J gene: TRBJ1-6; clone size: .; D gene: TRBD1; V gene: TRBV19; CDR3 DNA: TGTGCCAGTAGTGCGATACAGGGGGAATCCTATAATTCACCCCTCCACTTT; CDR3 protein: CASSAIQGESYNSPLHF
J gene: TRBJ1-6; clone size: .; D gene: .; V gene: TRBV5-1; CDR3 DNA: TGCGCCAGCAGCTTGCAAGGGGAAAACTCACCCCTCCACTTT; CDR3 protein: CASSLQGENSPLHF
J gene: TRBJ2-7; clone size: .; D gene: TRBD2; V gene: TRBV13; CDR3 DNA: TGTGCCAGCAGCTCGGGGGGTCCCGCTCTCGAGCAGTACTTC; CDR3 protein: CASSSGGPALEQYF
J gene: TRBJ2-3; clone size: .; D gene: .; V gene: TRBV6-5; CDR3 DNA: TGTGCCAGCAGGCCAGGGGTTAACTATTTAGATACGCAGTATTTT; CDR3 protein: CASRPGVNYLDTQYF
J gene: TRBJ2-3; clone size: .; D gene: TRBD1; V gene: TRBV10-2; CDR3 DNA: TGCGCCACCTCGGACAGGGAAGGTGGTGTGGATACGCAGTATTTT; CDR3 protein: CATSDREGGVDTQYF
J gene: TRBJ1-1; clone size: few; D gene: .; V gene: TRBV7-6; CDR3 DNA: TGTGCCAGCAGCCCCGGGAGGGTGGGCACTGAAGCTTTCTTT; CDR3 protein: CASSPGRVGTEAFF
J gene: TRBJ1-4; clone size: .; D gene: TRBD1; V gene: TRBV5-6; CDR3 DNA: TGTGCCAGCAGCCCCGGAGGGACAGGGCTCGTTGCAACTAATGAAAAACTGTTTTTT; CDR3 protein: CASSPGGTGLVATNEKLFF
J gene: TRBJ2-5; clone size: .; D gene: .; V gene: TRBV5-1; CDR3 DNA: TGCGCCAGCAGCACCGTAGGGGTCGGGGAGACCCAGTACTTC; CDR3 protein: CASSTVGVGETQYF
J gene: TRBJ1-5; clone size: .; D gene: .; V gene: TRBV19; CDR3 DNA: TGTGCCAGTAGTGTCAGTTATAGCAATCAGCCCCAGCATTTT; CDR3 protein: CASSVSYSNQPQHF
J gene: TRBJ1-2; clone size: .; D gene: TRBD1; V gene: TRBV4-1; CDR3 DNA: TGCGCCAGCAGCGGCCTGAGCGACAGGGGGCGCAGGAACTATGGCTACACCTTC; CDR3 protein: CASSGLSDRGRRNYGYTF
J gene: TRBJ2-3; clone size: .; D gene: TRBD2; V gene: TRBV5-1; CDR3 DNA: TGCGCCAGCAGCTCACTTCCGGGACTAGGGGGAGATACGCAGTATTTT; CDR3 protein: CASSSLPGLGGDTQYF
J gene: TRBJ2-3; clone size: .; D gene: .; V gene: TRBV4-1; CDR3 DNA: TGCGCCAGCAGCCAAGTTCCAGCGTCGAGTACGCAGTATTTT; CDR3 protein: CASSQVPASSTQYF
J gene: TRBJ2-1; clone size: .; D gene: TRBD1; V gene: TRBV5-1; CDR3 DNA: TGCGCCAGCAGCTTGCAAGGGGGCCTTTTGAATGAGCAGTTCTTC; CDR3 protein: CASSLQGGLLNEQFF
J gene: TRBJ2-7; clone size: .; D gene: .; V gene: TRBV7-8; CDR3 DNA: TGTGCCAGCAGCTTAGTTGGGCGGGAACTTACCTACGAGCAGTACTTC; CDR3 protein: CASSLVGRELTYEQYF
J gene: TRBJ1-1; clone size: .; D gene: .; V gene: TRBV6-5; CDR3 DNA: TGTGCCTCCCTTATGAACACTGAAGCTTTCTTT; CDR3 protein: CASLMNTEAFF
J gene: TRBJ1-2; clone size: .; D gene: .; V gene: TRBV29-1; CDR3 DNA: TGCAGCGTTGTTCAGGGGAAGGCTGGCTACACCTTC; CDR3 protein: CSVVQGKAGYTF
J gene: TRBJ1-1; clone size: .; D gene: .; V gene: TRBV20-1; CDR3 DNA: TGCAGTGCTAGAGATTATCCTGAAGCTTTCTTT; CDR3 protein: CSARDYPEAFF
J gene: TRBJ2-7; clone size: .; D gene: .; V gene: TRBV7-9; CDR3 DNA: TGTGCCAGCAGCTTAGGCATCGGCGAGCAGTACTTC; CDR3 protein: CASSLGIGEQYF
J gene: TRBJ1-4; clone size: many; D gene: .; V gene: TRBV6-1; CDR3 DNA: TGTGCCAGCAGTGAAGTGGATTTGGGGGGAACGCTTGAAAAACTGTTTTTT; CDR3 protein: CASSEVDLGGTLEKLFF
J gene: TRBJ1-1; clone size: .; D gene: .; V gene: TRBV19; CDR3 DNA: TGTGCCAGTAGTATAGATTCAGGGAACGCTGAAGCTTTCTTT; CDR3 protein: CASSIDSGNAEAFF
J gene: TRBJ1-2; clone size: .; D gene: .; V gene: TRBV2; CDR3 DNA: TGTGCCAGCAGTGAACCTTTGCAGGGGCCGGGTGGCTACACCTTC; CDR3 protein: CASSEPLQGPGGYTF
J gene: TRBJ2-6; clone size: .; D gene: TRBD1; V gene: TRBV2; CDR3 DNA: TGTGCCAGCAGGGGATGGGACAGGGCCTCATCTGGGGCCAACGTCCTGACTTTC; CDR3 protein: CASRGWDRASSGANVLTF
J gene: TRBJ1-1; clone size: once; D gene: .; V gene: TRBV10-1; CDR3 DNA: TGCGCCAGCAGTGAGGTGACAGGTGAAGCTTTCTTT; CDR3 protein: CASSEVTGEAFF
J gene: TRBJ2-3; clone size: .; D gene: TRBD2; V gene: TRBV7-8; CDR3 DNA: TGTGCCAGCAGCTTAACGAGCGGGGGGGTAGATACGCAGTATTTT; CDR3 protein: CASSLTSGGVDTQYF
J gene: TRBJ2-5; clone size: .; D gene: .; V gene: TRBV5-4; CDR3 DNA: TGTGCCAGCAGCTTGGGAGGGTCCAGAGGGGAGACCCAGTACTTC; CDR3 protein: CASSLGGSRGETQYF
J gene: TRBJ1-2; clone size: .; D gene: .; V gene: TRBV5-8; CDR3 DNA: TGTGCCAGCAGCGGAGGGCGGGGAATGAACTATGGCTACACCTTC; CDR3 protein: CASSGGRGMNYGYTF
J gene: TRBJ2-3; clone size: .; D gene: TRBD2; V gene: TRBV7-4; CDR3 DNA: TGTGCCAGCAGGGATCAGGGGGGACTAGCGGGGGGGCCTAACACAGATACGCAGTATTTT; CDR3 protein: CASRDQGGLAGGPNTDTQYF
J gene: TRBJ1-2; clone size: .; D gene: .; V gene: TRBV30; CDR3 DNA: TGTGCCTGGAGTGTATCGGAGGGCAGTCATGGCTACACCTTC; CDR3 protein: CAWSVSEGSHGYTF
J gene: TRBJ1-4; clone size: .; D gene: .; V gene: TRBV7-6; CDR3 DNA: TGTGCCAGCAGCCCCGGGACTCTATTTGCAACTAATGAAAAACTGTTTTTT; CDR3 protein: CASSPGTLFATNEKLFF
J gene: TRBJ2-5; clone size: .; D gene: TRBD1; V gene: TRBV6-1; CDR3 DNA: TGTGCCACCCTTAGGGGGCTCCAAGAGACCCAGTACTTC; CDR3 protein: CATLRGLQETQYF
J gene: TRBJ1-4; clone size: .; D gene: TRBD1; V gene: TRBV6-5; CDR3 DNA: TGTGCCAGCAGCATAGGGACAGGGGGGGATGAAAAACTGTTTTTT; CDR3 protein: CASSIGTGGDEKLFF
J gene: TRBJ1-6; clone size: few; D gene: TRBD1; V gene: TRBV18; CDR3 DNA: TGTGCCAGCTCACCACAGACAGGGGGGCGGAATTCACCCCTCCACTTT; CDR3 protein: CASSPQTGGRNSPLHF
J gene: TRBJ2-1; clone size: .; D gene: .; V gene: TRBV10-2; CDR3 DNA: TGCGCCAGCAGCACCGGGACACTGTCCTACAATGAGCAGTTCTTC; CDR3 protein: CASSTGTLSYNEQFF
J gene: TRBJ2-4; clone size: few; D gene: TRBD1; V gene: TRBV6-1; CDR3 DNA: TGTGCCAGCAGAATACAGGGGGCCGCAAACATTCAGTACTTC; CDR3 protein: CASRIQGAANIQYF
J gene: TRBJ1-3; clone size: .; D gene: TRBD1; V gene: TRBV5-1; CDR3 DNA: TGCGCCAGCAGCTCCGGGACAGTGGAAAACACCATATATTTT; CDR3 protein: CASSSGTVENTIYF
J gene: TRBJ2-5; clone size: .; D gene: .; V gene: TRBV30; CDR3 DNA: TGTGCCTGGGGACAGAGCCAAGAGACCCAGTACTTC; CDR3 protein: CAWGQSQETQYF
J gene: TRBJ2-1; clone size: .; D gene: TRBD2; V gene: TRBV7-6; CDR3 DNA: TGTGCCAGCAGCTTAGAGCTTAGCGGGGGGGCTCACAATGAGCAGTTCTTC; CDR3 protein: CASSLELSGGAHNEQFF
J gene: TRBJ2-7; clone size: .; D gene: .; V gene: TRBV2; CDR3 DNA: TGTGCCAGCGGGCGGGGCAGAAGCTACGAGCAGTACTTC; CDR3 protein: CASGRGRSYEQYF
J gene: TRBJ1-1; clone size: .; D gene: .; V gene: TRBV27; CDR3 DNA: TGTGCCAGCAGTTTAGCGGCAGGGCAAGGTGAAGCTTTCTTT; CDR3 protein: CASSLAAGQGEAFF
J gene: TRBJ1-2; clone size: .; D gene: .; V gene: TRBV5-4; CDR3 DNA: TGTGCCAGCAGCTTGATCGGGAATCATGGCTACACCTTC; CDR3 protein: CASSLIGNHGYTF
J gene: TRBJ1-2; clone size: .; D gene: .; V gene: TRBV5-1; CDR3 DNA: TGCGCCAGCAGCCTACAGGGAGGGGACTATGGCTACCCCTTC; CDR3 protein: CASSLQGGDYGYPF
J gene: TRBJ2-7; clone size: .; D gene: .; V gene: TRBV11-2; CDR3 DNA: TGTGCCAGCAGCTTAAGCAGGGGCTACGACGAGCAGTACTTC; CDR3 protein: CASSLSRGYDEQYF
J gene: TRBJ2-1; clone size: .; D gene: .; V gene: TRBV2; CDR3 DNA: TGTGCCAGCAGCCCTTACAATGAGCAGTTCTTC; CDR3 protein: CASSPYNEQFF
J gene: TRBJ2-1; clone size: few; D gene: TRBD1; V gene: TRBV27; CDR3 DNA: TGTGCCAGCAGTCAGACAGGGGGCGCGTACAATGAGCAGTTCTTC; CDR3 protein: CASSQTGGAYNEQFF
J gene: TRBJ2-3; clone size: .; D gene: TRBD2; V gene: TRBV7-9; CDR3 DNA: TGTGCCAGCAGCTCGACCGGGACTAGCGGGGAATATAGCACAGATACGCAGTATTTT; CDR3 protein: CASSSTGTSGEYSTDTQYF
J gene: TRBJ2-5; clone size: .; D gene: .; V gene: TRBV5-1; CDR3 DNA: TGCGCCAGCAGCTTGGAGGGGACAAAAGAGACCCAGTACTTC; CDR3 protein: CASSLEGTKETQYF
J gene: TRBJ2-5; clone size: .; D gene: .; V gene: TRBV6-6; CDR3 DNA: TGTGCCAGCACCGAGGAAAGGGGACTCCCGGAGACCCAGTACTTC; CDR3 protein: CASTEERGLPETQYF
J gene: TRBJ2-7; clone size: .; D gene: .; V gene: TRBV19; CDR3 DNA: TGTGCCAGTAGTATAGCGGCTAGCAGCTCCTACGAGCAGTACTTC; CDR3 protein: CASSIAASSSYEQYF
J gene: TRBJ1-2; clone size: .; D gene: TRBD1; V gene: TRBV30; CDR3 DNA: TGTGCCTGGAGTGTATGGGCAGGGGGGTTGAGGGGCTACACCTTC; CDR3 protein: CAWSVWAGGLRGYTF
J gene: TRBJ1-5; clone size: .; D gene: .; V gene: TRBV18; CDR3 DNA: TGTGCCAGCTCACTCGACAACAATCAGCCCCAGCATTTT; CDR3 protein: CASSLDNNQPQHF
J gene: TRBJ1-4; clone size: .; D gene: .; V gene: TRBV5-1; CDR3 DNA: TGCGCCAGCAGTGCTCAGGGTGAAAAACTGTTTTTT; CDR3 protein: CASSAQGEKLFF